This TCR beta chain was identified in a study of T-cell reconstitution after alpha-beta-depleted transplantation in children. Note on this clonotype: Its antigen remains unknown.

Preparation of the TCRbeta library used unique molecular identifiers. Using its own MiXCR run on the PCR reads, TCRdb lists one record per CDR3 protein. The sample records hundreds of thousands of distinct CDR3 sequences, under 20% being singletons. General study points: Newly produced T cells mostly provided counts and TCRbeta diversity after one year, as hyperexpanded clones declined.

The receptor was isolated from a male patient aged 2-9 years who had a stem cell transplant for acute lymphoblastic leukemia, so the T cells may come from the graft donor. The starting material was PBMCs, mostly from graft donor cells, obtained 360 days after TCRalphabeta/CD19-depleted stem cell transplant.

In DNA form, the CDR3 reads TGTGCCAGCAGCCCGGGGGGGGGGAACAATCAGCCCCAGCATTTT. Protein product: CASSPGGGNNQPQHF. The chain couples TRBV4-2 to TRBJ1-5; a weak D match, TRBD1 (5 bases). CDR3 size: 15 residues. Germline V gene sequence: CDR1 LGHNA, CDR2 YNFKEQ. V was pared by 4 bases and J by 3 bases, with 13 bases between.